The rows below give T cell receptor beta chains drawn from one sample of a study of T cell repertoires in cytomegalovirus infection. TCRdb reanalysed the reads using MiXCR and keeps one entry per CDR3 protein. The sample lists more than 150,000 distinct CDR3 sequences, 28% occurring once. Sequences were obtained from PBMCs. These receptors all come from a human donor in good health (CMV status not recorded). Some clones in this sample may be carry-over from other donors' samples. CDR3s include the opening cysteine and the closing phenylalanine or tryptophan. Each record gives: V gene, J gene, clone size, D gene, CDR3 DNA, CDR3 protein. A D gene is named only where the DNA matches it firmly. A row's size may be missing; if present it is once, few, many or a size class.

V: TRBV28
J: TRBJ1-6
size: -
D: -
DNA: TGTGCCAGCAGTTTGGGCGGGGGACCCCCTAATTCACCCCTCCACTTT
CDR3: CASSLGGGPPNSPLHF

V: TRBV7-2
J: TRBJ2-5
size: few
D: TRBD2
DNA: TGTGCCAGCAGCTTAAGGGCTAGCGGGGGGGCCGGTAAAGAGACCCAGTACTTC
CDR3: CASSLRASGGAGKETQYF

V: TRBV7-9
J: TRBJ2-7
size: few
D: -
DNA: TGTGCCAGCAGCCAGGGTACGGGCCGAATCTACGAGCAGTACTTC
CDR3: CASSQGTGRIYEQYF

V: TRBV5-6
J: TRBJ2-7
size: -
D: TRBD2
DNA: TGTGCCAGCAGCTTGGTGGTGGGGGGGGGGGAGCAGTACTTC
CDR3: CASSLVVGGGEQYF

V: TRBV13
J: TRBJ1-1
size: few
D: -
DNA: TGTGCCAGCAGTTTCAAAGGAACGATCACTGAAGCTTTCTTT
CDR3: CASSFKGTITEAFF

V: TRBV14
J: TRBJ1-4
size: once
D: -
DNA: TGTGCCAGCAGCCTGCTCGGCGGGACAACTAATGAAAAACTGTTTTTT
CDR3: CASSLLGGTTNEKLFF

V: TRBV5-5
J: TRBJ1-1
size: -
D: -
DNA: TGTGCCAGCAGCCTCGAGACTATGGTGATTGAAGCTTTCTTT
CDR3: CASSLETMVIEAFF

V: TRBV6-6
J: TRBJ1-4
size: -
D: -
DNA: TGTGCCAGCAGTTACAAGCAGGGAGGTGAAAAACTGTTTTTT
CDR3: CASSYKQGGEKLFF

V: TRBV29-1
J: TRBJ1-1
size: -
D: -
DNA: TGCAGCGTTGAGAGCACTGAAGCTTTCTTT
CDR3: CSVESTEAFF

V: TRBV4-1
J: TRBJ2-7
size: few
D: TRBD2
DNA: TGCGCCAGCAGCCTAGAAGCGGGGACCTACTACGAGCAGTACTTC
CDR3: CASSLEAGTYYEQYF

V: TRBV6-5
J: TRBJ2-5
size: -
D: TRBD1
DNA: TGTGCCAGCAGTAGCGGGACAGGGCAAGAGACCCAGTACTTC
CDR3: CASSSGTGQETQYF

V: TRBV29-1
J: TRBJ1-1
size: few
D: -
DNA: TGCAGCGTTCAACAGGGACTGAACACTGAAGCTTTCTTT
CDR3: CSVQQGLNTEAFF

V: TRBV29-1
J: TRBJ2-1
size: few
D: TRBD2
DNA: TGCAGCGTTGAAGTCGGATCGGGGGGGCCCAATGAGCAGTTCTTC
CDR3: CSVEVGSGGPNEQFF

V: TRBV7-9
J: TRBJ2-1
size: -
D: -
DNA: TGTGCCAGCAGCCTAAAGAGGGGGGGCTTGGATGAGCAGTTCTTC
CDR3: CASSLKRGGLDEQFF

V: TRBV7-9
J: TRBJ2-5
size: -
D: TRBD2
DNA: TGTGCCAGCAGCTTAGGGTTCGGCGGGGGACAAGAGACCCAGTACTTC
CDR3: CASSLGFGGGQETQYF

V: TRBV19
J: TRBJ2-1
size: -
D: TRBD2
DNA: TGTGCCAGTAGTATACGGCTAGCGGCCCGCTCCTACAATGAGCAGTTCTTC
CDR3: CASSIRLAARSYNEQFF

V: TRBV6-8
J: TRBJ2-5
size: -
D: TRBD2
DNA: TGTGCCAGCACCTCGGGACTAGAAGAGACCCAGTACTTC
CDR3: CASTSGLEETQYF

V: TRBV20-1
J: TRBJ2-2
size: -
D: TRBD2
DNA: TGCAGTGCTAGTCCCTGGACTAGCGGGGTCGTCACCGGGGAGCTGTTTTTT
CDR3: CSASPWTSGVVTGELFF

V: TRBV2
J: TRBJ2-5
size: few
D: -
DNA: TGTGCCAGCAAACGGACAGCTCAAGAGACCCAGTACTTC
CDR3: CASKRTAQETQYF

V: TRBV12-5
J: TRBJ2-7
size: -
D: -
DNA: TGTGCTAGTGGTTCGACCACAGCGACCGGAGAGCAGTACTTC
CDR3: CASGSTTATGEQYF

V: TRBV7-3
J: TRBJ1-1
size: many
D: -
DNA: TGTGCCAGCAGCTTATGGGGGATGAACACTGAAGCTTTCTTT
CDR3: CASSLWGMNTEAFF

V: TRBV7-3
J: TRBJ2-3
size: many
D: -
DNA: TGTGCCAGCAGCTTAACCATTGGAGATACGCAGTATTTT
CDR3: CASSLTIGDTQYF

V: TRBV9
J: TRBJ2-1
size: -
D: -
DNA: TGTGCCAGCAGCGTAGGGCAGTACAATGAGCAGTTCTTC
CDR3: CASSVGQYNEQFF

V: TRBV29-1
J: TRBJ2-3
size: -
D: -
DNA: TGCAGCGTCGGGGACTCTTCTGATACGCAGTATTTT
CDR3: CSVGDSSDTQYF

V: TRBV19
J: TRBJ1-1
size: -
D: -
DNA: TGTGCCAGTAGCGACACGGGGGGCACTGAAGCTTTCTTT
CDR3: CASSDTGGTEAFF

V: TRBV7-2
J: TRBJ2-2
size: many
D: -
DNA: TGTGCCAGCAGTTTCGCACAGGGAGGGGAGCTGTTTTTT
CDR3: CASSFAQGGELFF

V: TRBV4-1
J: TRBJ2-1
size: -
D: -
DNA: TGCGCCAGCAGCCAAGGAGGTGGCAGGGATCGCAATGAGCAGTTCTTC
CDR3: CASSQGGGRDRNEQFF

V: TRBV7-2
J: TRBJ2-1
size: few
D: TRBD2
DNA: TGTGCCAGCAGCTTATGGACTAGCGGGGGAAATGAGCAGTTCTTC
CDR3: CASSLWTSGGNEQFF

V: TRBV5-4
J: TRBJ2-1
size: few
D: TRBD2
DNA: TGTGCCAGCAGTTCTAGCGGGGGATCCTACAATGAGCAGTTCTTC
CDR3: CASSSSGGSYNEQFF

V: TRBV11-3
J: TRBJ1-6
size: many
D: -
DNA: TGTGCCAGCAGCTTTCGGACACCCGTGGGGGATTCACCCCTCCACTTT
CDR3: CASSFRTPVGDSPLHF

V: TRBV29-1
J: TRBJ2-2
size: few
D: -
DNA: TGCAGCGTTGGTGCGGACACCTACACCGGGGAGCTGTTTTTT
CDR3: CSVGADTYTGELFF

V: TRBV3-1
J: TRBJ1-1
size: -
D: -
DNA: TGTGCCAGCAGCCAAGATCCTAGGACGTCCGACACTGAAGCTTTCTTT
CDR3: CASSQDPRTSDTEAFF

V: TRBV5-4
J: TRBJ2-5
size: few
D: -
DNA: TGTGCCAGCAGCCGACAGGATTCCCAAGAGACCCAGTACTTC
CDR3: CASSRQDSQETQYF

V: TRBV15
J: TRBJ2-3
size: -
D: -
DNA: TGTGCCACCAGCAGAGGACTGTCAGATACGCAGTATTTT
CDR3: CATSRGLSDTQYF

V: TRBV19
J: TRBJ2-1
size: -
D: TRBD2
DNA: TGTGCCACCCTCCCGGGGGGAGGGGACTCCTACAATGAGCAGTTCTTC
CDR3: CATLPGGGDSYNEQFF

V: TRBV11-2
J: TRBJ2-1
size: -
D: -
DNA: TGTGCCAGCAGCTTTTCAGCCTACAATGAGCAGTTCTTC
CDR3: CASSFSAYNEQFF

V: TRBV30
J: TRBJ1-1
size: -
D: -
DNA: TGTGCCTGGAACCTCACGCCGGGGGCTGAAGCTTTCTTT
CDR3: CAWNLTPGAEAFF

V: TRBV7-6
J: TRBJ2-2
size: many
D: -
DNA: TGTGCCAGCAGCCGAGGATCCGGAAGGGGCGGAACCGGGGAGCTGTTTTTT
CDR3: CASSRGSGRGGTGELFF

V: TRBV7-9
J: TRBJ1-5
size: -
D: -
DNA: TGTGCCAGCAGCTCCGGAAGGGATAGCAATCAGCCCCAGCATTTT
CDR3: CASSSGRDSNQPQHF

V: TRBV5-6
J: TRBJ2-5
size: -
D: -
DNA: TGTGCCAGCAGCCGGGTGGCAGGGACAGAGACCCAGTACTTC
CDR3: CASSRVAGTETQYF

V: TRBV7-2
J: TRBJ2-1
size: -
D: TRBD2
DNA: TGTGCCAGCAGCTTAGCGGCGGCGGGGGGCCTTAATGAGCAGTTCTTC
CDR3: CASSLAAAGGLNEQFF

V: TRBV29-1
J: TRBJ1-1
size: -
D: -
DNA: TGCAGCGTTGTAGGGGGGGACCCGGGCACTGAAGCTTTCTTT
CDR3: CSVVGGDPGTEAFF

V: TRBV7-2
J: TRBJ1-2
size: few
D: TRBD1
DNA: TGTGCCAGCAGCTCTACAGGGGACTATGGCTACACCTTC
CDR3: CASSSTGDYGYTF

V: TRBV6-5
J: TRBJ1-6
size: -
D: -
DNA: TGTGCCAGCAGTCTCCTTGAGGGACTACAGGAACCCCTCCACTTT
CDR3: CASSLLEGLQEPLHF

V: TRBV20-1
J: TRBJ1-3
size: -
D: -
DNA: TGCAGTGCTAGAGAGCCCCCTCTAGGACCTGGAAACACCATATATTTT
CDR3: CSAREPPLGPGNTIYF

V: TRBV12-3/TRBV12-4
J: TRBJ2-1
size: many
D: -
DNA: TGTGCCAGCAGTTTAACCGGTGGTGAGCAGTTCTTC
CDR3: CASSLTGGEQFF

V: TRBV6-1
J: TRBJ1-1
size: few
D: TRBD1
DNA: TGTGCCATCTTCCCCCTTTGGACAGGGGGCGTTAGAACTGAAGCTTTCTTT
CDR3: CAIFPLWTGGVRTEAFF

V: TRBV6-6
J: TRBJ2-2
size: -
D: -
DNA: TGTGCCAGCAGTACCCCCGGGGGAGGCCGTTCAATCGGGGAGCTGTTTTTT
CDR3: CASSTPGGGRSIGELFF

V: TRBV2
J: TRBJ2-5
size: -
D: -
DNA: TGTGCCGGAAAGACATCCCGGGCGGCAGAGACCCAGTACTTC
CDR3: CAGKTSRAAETQYF

V: TRBV12-5
J: TRBJ2-7
size: -
D: TRBD1
DNA: TGTGCTAGTGGCCCCCTGGAACAGGGGCAGCAGTACTTC
CDR3: CASGPLEQGQQYF

V: TRBV6-6
J: TRBJ1-1
size: -
D: -
DNA: TGTGCCAGCAGTTCGGCTGAAGCTTTCTTT
CDR3: CASSSAEAFF

V: TRBV20-1
J: TRBJ2-2
size: -
D: -
DNA: TGCAGTGCTAGAGATCCCGGGGGGCCGAACACCGGGGAGCTGTTTTTT
CDR3: CSARDPGGPNTGELFF

V: TRBV5-5
J: TRBJ2-1
size: -
D: TRBD1
DNA: TGTGCCAGCATCTCGAATACAGGGGGCATAATCGACAATGAGCAGTTCTTC
CDR3: CASISNTGGIIDNEQFF

V: TRBV6-2/TRBV6-3
J: TRBJ2-5
size: many
D: -
DNA: TGTGCCAGCAGTTATGAGAGTCGGTTGGAGACCCAGTACTTC
CDR3: CASSYESRLETQYF

V: TRBV11-2
J: TRBJ2-1
size: -
D: TRBD2
DNA: TGTGCCAGCAGCTTAGAGCGGGGGAGTGAGCAGTTCTTC
CDR3: CASSLERGSEQFF

V: TRBV7-2
J: TRBJ2-2
size: -
D: -
DNA: TGTGCCAGCAGCTTTCTAGCCCAGCTGTTTTTT
CDR3: CASSFLAQLFF

V: TRBV6-5
J: TRBJ2-1
size: -
D: TRBD2
DNA: TGTGCCAGCAGTACCGGACTAGCGGGAAGCTCCTACAATGAGCAGTTCTTC
CDR3: CASSTGLAGSSYNEQFF

V: TRBV7-2
J: TRBJ2-5
size: -
D: -
DNA: TGTGCCAGCAGCTTAAAAGACGGGGGGCGAGAGACCCAGTACTTC
CDR3: CASSLKDGGRETQYF

V: TRBV12-3/TRBV12-4
J: TRBJ2-3
size: few
D: TRBD1
DNA: TGTGCCAGCAGTTTTGACAGGGCCACAGATACGCAGTATTTT
CDR3: CASSFDRATDTQYF

V: TRBV5-1
J: TRBJ1-1
size: -
D: -
DNA: TGCGCCAGCAGCTTGGGGGTTGGGGCAGACACTGAAGCTTTCTTT
CDR3: CASSLGVGADTEAFF